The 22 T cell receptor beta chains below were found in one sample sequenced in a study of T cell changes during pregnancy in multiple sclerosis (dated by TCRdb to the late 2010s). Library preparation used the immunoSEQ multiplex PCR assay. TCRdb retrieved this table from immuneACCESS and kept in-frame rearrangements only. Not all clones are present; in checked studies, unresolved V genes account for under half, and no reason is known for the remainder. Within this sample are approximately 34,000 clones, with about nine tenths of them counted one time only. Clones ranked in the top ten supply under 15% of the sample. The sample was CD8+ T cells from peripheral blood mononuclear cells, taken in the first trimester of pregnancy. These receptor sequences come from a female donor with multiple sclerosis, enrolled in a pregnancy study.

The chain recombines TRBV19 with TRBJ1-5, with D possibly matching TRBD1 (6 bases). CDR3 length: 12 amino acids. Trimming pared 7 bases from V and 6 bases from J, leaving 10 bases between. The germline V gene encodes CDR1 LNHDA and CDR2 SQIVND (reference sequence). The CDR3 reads CASTQGGQPQHF. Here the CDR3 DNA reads TGTGCCAGTACCCAAGGGGGTCAGCCCCAGCATTTT.

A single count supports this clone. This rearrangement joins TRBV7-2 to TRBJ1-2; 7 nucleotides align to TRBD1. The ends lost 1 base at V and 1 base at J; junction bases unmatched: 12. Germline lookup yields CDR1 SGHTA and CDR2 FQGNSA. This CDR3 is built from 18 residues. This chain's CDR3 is CASSLVGDSFVFNYGYTF. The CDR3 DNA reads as TGTGCCAGCAGCTTAGTAGGGGACAGTTTCGTCTTTAACTATGGCTACACCTTC.

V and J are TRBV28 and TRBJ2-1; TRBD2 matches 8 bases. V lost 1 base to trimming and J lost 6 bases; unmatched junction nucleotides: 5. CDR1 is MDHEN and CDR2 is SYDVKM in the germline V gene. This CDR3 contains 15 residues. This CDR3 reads CASSLLGLAGNEQFF. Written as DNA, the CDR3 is TGTGCCAGCAGTTTATTAGGTCTAGCGGGCAATGAGCAGTTCTTC.

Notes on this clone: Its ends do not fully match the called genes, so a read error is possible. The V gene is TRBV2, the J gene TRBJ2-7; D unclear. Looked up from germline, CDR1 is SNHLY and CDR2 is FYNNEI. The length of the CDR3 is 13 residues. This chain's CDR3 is CASSEATALSRDF. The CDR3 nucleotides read TGTGCCAGCAGTGAAGCGACTGCACTGTCTCGAGACTTC. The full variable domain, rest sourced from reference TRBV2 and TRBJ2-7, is EPEVTQTPSHQVTQMGQEVILRCVPISNHLYFYWYRQILGQKVEFLVSFYNNEISEKSEIFDDQFSVERPDGSNFTLKIRSTKLEDSAMYFCASSEATALSRDFGPGTRLTVT.

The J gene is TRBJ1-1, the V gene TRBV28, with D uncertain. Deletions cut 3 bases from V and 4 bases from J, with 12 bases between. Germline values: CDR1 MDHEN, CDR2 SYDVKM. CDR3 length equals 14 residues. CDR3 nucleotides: TGTGCCAGCAGTTTTCGCCCTAGTAGCACTGAAGCTTTCTTT. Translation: CASSFRPSSTEAFF.

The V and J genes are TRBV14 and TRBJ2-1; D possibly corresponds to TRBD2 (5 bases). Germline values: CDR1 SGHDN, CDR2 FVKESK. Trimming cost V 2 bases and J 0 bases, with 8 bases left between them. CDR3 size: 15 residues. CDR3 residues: CASSQIGSSYNEQFF. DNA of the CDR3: TGTGCCAGCAGCCAAATTGGGAGCTCCTACAATGAGCAGTTCTTC.

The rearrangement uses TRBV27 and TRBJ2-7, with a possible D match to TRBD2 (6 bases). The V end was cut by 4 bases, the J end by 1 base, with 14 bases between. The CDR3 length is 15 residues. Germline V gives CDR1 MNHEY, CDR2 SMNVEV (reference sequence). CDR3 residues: CASSSPGLGSYEQYF. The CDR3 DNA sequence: TGTGCCAGCAGTTCGCCGGGACTGGGTTCCTACGAGCAGTACTTC.

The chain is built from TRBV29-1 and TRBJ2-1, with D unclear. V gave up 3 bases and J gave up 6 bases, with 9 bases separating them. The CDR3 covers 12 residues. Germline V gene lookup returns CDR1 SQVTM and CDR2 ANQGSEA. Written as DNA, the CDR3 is TGCAGCGTTGACCCCGTGGCCAATGAGCAGTTCTTC. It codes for CSVDPVANEQFF.

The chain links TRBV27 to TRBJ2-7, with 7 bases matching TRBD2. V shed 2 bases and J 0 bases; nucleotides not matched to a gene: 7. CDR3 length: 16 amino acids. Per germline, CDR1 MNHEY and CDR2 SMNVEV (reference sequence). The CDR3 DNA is TGTGCCAGCAGTTTAAGTCCACTAGCGAGCTCCTACGAGCAGTACTTC. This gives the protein CASSLSPLASSYEQYF.

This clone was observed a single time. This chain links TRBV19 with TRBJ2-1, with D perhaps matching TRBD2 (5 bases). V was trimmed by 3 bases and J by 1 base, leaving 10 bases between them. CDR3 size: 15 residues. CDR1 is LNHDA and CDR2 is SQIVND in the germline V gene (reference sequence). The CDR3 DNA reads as TGTGCCAGTAGTATTTCCGGGAATTCCTACAATGAGCAGTTCTTC. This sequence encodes CASSISGNSYNEQFF.

The CDR3, as DNA: TGCGCCAGCAGCTTGGGACTAGCGATAGATACGCAGTATTTT. Translating it yields CASSLGLAIDTQYF. The rearrangement uses TRBV5-1 and TRBJ2-3, with 8 nucleotides matching TRBD2. The CDR3 extends over 14 amino acids. Per germline, CDR1 SGHRS and CDR2 YFSETQ. V trimming: 0 bases; J trimming: 5 bases; junction bases outside the gene matches: 2.

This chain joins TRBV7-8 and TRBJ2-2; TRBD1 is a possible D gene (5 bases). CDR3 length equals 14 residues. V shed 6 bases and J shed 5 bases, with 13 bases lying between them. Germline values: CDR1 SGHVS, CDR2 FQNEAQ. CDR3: CASSLQGRTGELFF. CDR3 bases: TGTGCCAGCAGTTTGCAGGGTAGGACCGGGGAGCTGTTTTTT.

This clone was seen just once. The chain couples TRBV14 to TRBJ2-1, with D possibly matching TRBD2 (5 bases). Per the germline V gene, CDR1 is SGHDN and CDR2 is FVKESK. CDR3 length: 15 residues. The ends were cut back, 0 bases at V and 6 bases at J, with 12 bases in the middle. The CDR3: CASSQETLAPNEQFF. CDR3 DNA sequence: TGTGCCAGCAGCCAAGAGACCCTAGCCCCCAATGAGCAGTTCTTC.

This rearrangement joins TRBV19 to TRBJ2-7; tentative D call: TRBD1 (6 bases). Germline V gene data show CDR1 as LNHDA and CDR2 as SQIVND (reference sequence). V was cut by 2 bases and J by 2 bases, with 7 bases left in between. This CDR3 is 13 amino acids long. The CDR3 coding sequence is TGTGCCAGTAGTATACAGGGGCCCTACGAGCAGTACTTC. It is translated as CASSIQGPYEQYF.

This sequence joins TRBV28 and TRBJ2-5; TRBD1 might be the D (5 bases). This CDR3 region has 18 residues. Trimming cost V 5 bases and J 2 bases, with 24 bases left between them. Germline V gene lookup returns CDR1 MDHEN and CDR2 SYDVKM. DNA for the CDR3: TGTGCCAGCAGTACATCCTTTGGTTGGACACAACAGCAAGAGACCCAGTACTTC. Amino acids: CASSTSFGWTQQQETQYF.

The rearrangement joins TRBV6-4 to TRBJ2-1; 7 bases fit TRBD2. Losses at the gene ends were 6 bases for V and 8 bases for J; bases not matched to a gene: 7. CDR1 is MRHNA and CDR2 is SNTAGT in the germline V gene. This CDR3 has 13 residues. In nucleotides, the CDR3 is TGTGCCAGCAGCATTCTAGCGGAGGATGAGCAGTTCTTC. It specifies CASSILAEDEQFF.

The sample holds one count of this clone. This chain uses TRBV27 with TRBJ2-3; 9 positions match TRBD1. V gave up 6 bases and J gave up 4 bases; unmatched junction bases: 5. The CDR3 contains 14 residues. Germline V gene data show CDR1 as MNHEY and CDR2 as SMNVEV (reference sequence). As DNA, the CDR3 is TGTGCCAGCAGAGACAGGGGGTCCGCAGATACGCAGTATTTT. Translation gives CASRDRGSADTQYF.

For the CDR3, the DNA is TGTGCCAGCAGTATGTCTTCTCTCTACAATGAGCAGTTCTTC. Translation gives CASSMSSLYNEQFF. The V gene is TRBV27, the J gene TRBJ2-1; D not certain. Trimming removed 5 bases from V and 3 bases from J, with 11 bases in between. Per the germline V gene, CDR1 is MNHEY and CDR2 is SMNVEV (reference sequence). There are 14 residues in the CDR3.

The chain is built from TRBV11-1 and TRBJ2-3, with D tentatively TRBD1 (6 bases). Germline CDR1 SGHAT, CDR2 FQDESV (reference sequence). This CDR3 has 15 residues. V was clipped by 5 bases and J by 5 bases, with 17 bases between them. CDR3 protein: CASSPGTSNEDTQYF. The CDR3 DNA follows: TGTGCCAGCAGCCCCGGGACAAGCAACGAAGATACGCAGTATTTT.

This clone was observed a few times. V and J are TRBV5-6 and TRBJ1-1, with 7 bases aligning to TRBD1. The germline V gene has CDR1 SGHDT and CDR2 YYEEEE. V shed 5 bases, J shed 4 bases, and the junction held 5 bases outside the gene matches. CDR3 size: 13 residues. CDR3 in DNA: TGTGCCAGCAGTCCTACAGGGGTCACTGAAGCTTTCTTT. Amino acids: CASSPTGVTEAFF.

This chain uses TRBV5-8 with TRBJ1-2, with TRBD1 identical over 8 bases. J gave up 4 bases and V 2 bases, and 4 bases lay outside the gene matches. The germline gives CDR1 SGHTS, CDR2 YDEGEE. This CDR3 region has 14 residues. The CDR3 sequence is CASSFGQGAYGYTF. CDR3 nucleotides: TGTGCCAGCAGCTTCGGACAGGGAGCCTATGGCTACACCTTC.

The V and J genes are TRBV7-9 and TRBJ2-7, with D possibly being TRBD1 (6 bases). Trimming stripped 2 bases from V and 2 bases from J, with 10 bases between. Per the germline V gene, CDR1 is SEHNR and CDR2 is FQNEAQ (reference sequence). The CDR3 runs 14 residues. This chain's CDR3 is CASSLRTAPYEQYF. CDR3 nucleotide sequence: TGTGCCAGCAGCTTAAGGACAGCTCCCTACGAGCAGTACTTC.